This is a list of T cell receptor beta chains from one sample in a study of T cell repertoires in cytomegalovirus infection. MiXCR, run by TCRdb on the reads, gives a single entry per CDR3 protein. The data hold hundreds of thousands of distinct CDR3 sequences, with 15% to 20% observed a single time. Input material: PBMCs. These receptors were collected from a human donor in good health (CMV status not recorded). Some clones in this sample may be carry-over from other donors' samples. Each CDR3 is given with its conserved first and last residue. The D gene is left open where the match is weak. Only part of the rows carry a size: once, few, many, or a class if the clone is expanded.

V	J	D	size	DNA	CDR3
TRBV7-6	TRBJ2-3	NA	many	TGTGCCAGCAGCCCTGCTAGGGGGGGGTCGGATACGCAGTATTTT	CASSPARGGSDTQYF
TRBV4-3	TRBJ1-4	NA	NA	TGCGCCAGCAGCCAAGATTGGTTCGGGACGGGAGAAAAACTGTTTTTT	CASSQDWFGTGEKLFF
TRBV7-2	TRBJ2-3	NA	many	TGTGCCAGCAGCTTACCGGGCTTACGAACGGATACGCAGTATTTT	CASSLPGLRTDTQYF
TRBV20-1	TRBJ2-2	NA	few	TGCAGTGCTCGGAGCGGGTCGAACACCGGGGAGCTGTTTTTT	CSARSGSNTGELFF
TRBV4-2	TRBJ2-1	TRBD2	NA	TGTGCCAGCAGCCCCTTAGCGGGGGGGGACAATGAGCAGTTCTTC	CASSPLAGGDNEQFF
TRBV14	TRBJ2-3	NA	few	TGTGCCAGCAGCCAAGACACTTCGCAGTATTTT	CASSQDTSQYF
TRBV2	TRBJ1-2	NA	NA	TGTGCCAGCAGCCTCCAGGGTGGCGGCTACACCTTC	CASSLQGGGYTF
TRBV7-2	TRBJ2-7	TRBD1	many	TGTGCCAGCAGCCCGTCAGGGACAGGGGGTTACGAGCAGTACTTC	CASSPSGTGGYEQYF
TRBV7-2	TRBJ2-7	NA	many	TGTGCCAGCACCGTGCGAGCGGACTACGAGCAGTACTTC	CASTVRADYEQYF
TRBV7-9	TRBJ1-5	NA	many	TGTGCCAGCAGCTTAGGCCCAGGGGTGGGTCTGGCTCAGCCCCAGCATTTT	CASSLGPGVGLAQPQHF
TRBV6-1	TRBJ1-5	NA	many	TGTGCCGCAGCTCGACACTATAGCAATCAGCCCCAGCATTTT	CAAARHYSNQPQHF
TRBV11-2	TRBJ1-5	NA	few	TGTGCCAGCAGCCCAGGACAGTACCAGCCCCAGCATTTT	CASSPGQYQPQHF
TRBV19	TRBJ2-5	TRBD1	many	TGTGCCAGTAGTATAGATGGGACAGTTCAAGAGACCCAGTACTTC	CASSIDGTVQETQYF
TRBV6-2/TRBV6-3	TRBJ2-3	TRBD1	few	TGTGCCAGCAGGGACAGGGTAATGAAACATACGCAGTATTTT	CASRDRVMKHTQYF
TRBV20-1	TRBJ2-6	NA	NA	TGCAGTGCTCAAAGTCAGGGCAACGGGGCCAACGTCCTGACTTTC	CSAQSQGNGANVLTF
TRBV7-9	TRBJ2-3	TRBD1	many	TGTGCCAGCAGCTCCTACAGATTCCGGGACAGCAAAACAGATACGCAGTATTTT	CASSSYRFRDSKTDTQYF
TRBV5-4	TRBJ2-1	TRBD1	few	TGTGCCAGCAGCTTGAGAGGGGGCACCTACAATGAGCAGTTCTTC	CASSLRGGTYNEQFF
TRBV6-2/TRBV6-3	TRBJ2-1	NA	few	TGTGCCAGCAGTTTCAGTTCACCGGCGGGATTCCCGAATGAGCAGTTCTTC	CASSFSSPAGFPNEQFF
TRBV7-7	TRBJ2-2	NA	few	TGTGCCAGCAGCTTTGCCGCGGCCGGCACCGGGGAGCTGTTTTTT	CASSFAAAGTGELFF
TRBV27	TRBJ2-5	NA	many	TGTGCCAGCAGTAGGTTCACCGGGGAGACCCAGTACTTC	CASSRFTGETQYF
TRBV4-1	TRBJ2-3	NA	NA	TGCGCCAGCAGCCAAGGCGTTATGGTGGGGCATGAAGATACGCAGTATTTT	CASSQGVMVGHEDTQYF
TRBV30	TRBJ1-5	NA	NA	TGTGCCTGGAGTGCTGCAGGGGATCAGCCCCAGCATTTT	CAWSAAGDQPQHF
TRBV12-3/TRBV12-4	TRBJ1-2	NA	many	TGTGCCAGCAGTTTCGGCCAGGATGGTAGTGGCTACACCTTC	CASSFGQDGSGYTF
TRBV6-1	TRBJ2-7	NA	many	TGTGCCAGCAGACCGAACGGGGCCTACGAGCAGTACTTC	CASRPNGAYEQYF
TRBV7-9	TRBJ2-1	TRBD2	NA	TGTGCCAGCAGCCCACGTGGGACTAGCCCCTACAATGAGCAGTTCTTC	CASSPRGTSPYNEQFF
TRBV4-3	TRBJ1-4	NA	few	TGCGCCAGCAGCCAAGGTCTAAGGCAGGGTTATCAGCCTAATGAAAAACTGTTTTTT	CASSQGLRQGYQPNEKLFF
TRBV7-9	TRBJ1-4	NA	few	TGTGCCAGCAGCTTAGGACAGACGAGTGAAAAACTGTTTTTT	CASSLGQTSEKLFF
TRBV20-1	TRBJ2-7	NA	NA	TGCAGTCCTAATTTGCAGGGAGCCTACGAGCAGTACTTC	CSPNLQGAYEQYF
TRBV11-1	TRBJ1-5	NA	many	TGTGCCAGCAGCTTAGGATCGGATAGCAATCAGCCCCAGCATTTT	CASSLGSDSNQPQHF
TRBV6-2/TRBV6-3	TRBJ1-1	NA	NA	TGTGCCAGCAGTTGGCGATACACTGAAGCTTTCTTT	CASSWRYTEAFF
TRBV12-3/TRBV12-4	TRBJ2-5	NA	many	TGTGCCAGCAGTTTAGGGGGCCGTAGGGAGACCCAGTACTTC	CASSLGGRRETQYF
TRBV7-8	TRBJ1-4	NA	many	TGTGCCAGCACCCGGGGAGGTGAAAAACTGTTTTTT	CASTRGGEKLFF
TRBV20-1	TRBJ2-3	NA	NA	TGCAGTGCTAGTGGACTCCTTCTGGGAGATACGCAGTATTTT	CSASGLLLGDTQYF
TRBV29-1	TRBJ2-3	NA	NA	TGCAGCGGGGGGACAAACGGGCCCGGTACGCAGTATTTT	CSGGTNGPGTQYF
TRBV7-6	TRBJ2-1	NA	many	TGTGCCAGCAGCTTAGGTCAGGGGTTTTGGAATGAGCAGTTCTTC	CASSLGQGFWNEQFF
TRBV7-2	TRBJ2-3	NA	NA	TGTGCCAGCAGCAGGCTACAGCACACCCCCACAGATACGCAGTATTTT	CASSRLQHTPTDTQYF
TRBV20-1	TRBJ1-5	TRBD1	NA	TGCAGTGCTAGACCCGATGGGGATACAGGGGGGAGCAATCAGCCCCAGCATTTT	CSARPDGDTGGSNQPQHF
TRBV29-1	TRBJ2-2	NA	few	TGCAGCGTTGAAGGAGGCAACTCAGGGTTTGAAGCCGGGGAGCTGTTTTTT	CSVEGGNSGFEAGELFF
TRBV14	TRBJ1-2	NA	NA	TGTGCCAGCAGCCACCGAGAAGACAGGAACTATGGCTACACCTTC	CASSHREDRNYGYTF
TRBV7-2	TRBJ1-1	NA	few	TGTGCCAGCAGCTTAGGTGGCTACGGGTACACTGAAGCTTTCTTT	CASSLGGYGYTEAFF
TRBV5-1	TRBJ1-2	TRBD1	many	TGCGCCAGCAGGGGACAGGGAACAGACTATGGCTACACCTTC	CASRGQGTDYGYTF
TRBV4-3	TRBJ1-5	NA	NA	TGCGCCAGCAGCCAAGATAGGGCAGCGAATCAGCCCCAGCATTTT	CASSQDRAANQPQHF
TRBV12-5	TRBJ2-7	NA	many	TGTGCTAGTGCCCCCTCGGGACTTTCCTACGAGCAGTACTTC	CASAPSGLSYEQYF
TRBV6-2/TRBV6-3	TRBJ2-7	TRBD2	few	TGTGCCAGCAGCCCCACCGGACTAGCGGGAAGGTACGAGCAGTACTTC	CASSPTGLAGRYEQYF
TRBV5-1	TRBJ1-1	NA	few	TGCGCCAGCAGCTCCGGGACGGGCAACACTGAAGCTTTCTTT	CASSSGTGNTEAFF
TRBV6-6	TRBJ1-6	TRBD1	many	TGTGCCAGCAGTTACCGGGACAGGGGGCTTTCACCCCTCCACTTT	CASSYRDRGLSPLHF
TRBV7-2	TRBJ1-3	NA	many	TGTGCCAGCAGCTTATCACAGGGCCTTCTCTCTGGAAACACCATATATTTT	CASSLSQGLLSGNTIYF
TRBV3-1	TRBJ1-2	NA	NA	TGTGCCAGCAGCCAAATTTCCAATAGTTTCTATGGCTACACCTTC	CASSQISNSFYGYTF
TRBV14	TRBJ2-3	NA	NA	TGTGCCAGCAGCCCCGCTAACGCGCTCGTCACAGATACGCAGTATTTT	CASSPANALVTDTQYF
TRBV29-1	TRBJ2-7	NA	many	TGCAGCGCCTTAGCGGACCCCTACGAGCAGTACTTC	CSALADPYEQYF
TRBV7-2	TRBJ1-3	TRBD1	many	TGTGCCAGCAGCAACCGCGGGGACAGGGGCCGAAGCTCTGGAAACACCATATATTTT	CASSNRGDRGRSSGNTIYF
TRBV3-1	TRBJ1-1	NA	NA	TGTGCCAGCAGCCAAGGAGGACGGACCATCGGAGCTTTCTTT	CASSQGGRTIGAFF
TRBV7-2	TRBJ2-3	TRBD2	many	TGTGCCAGCAGCTTTTCTAGCGGCAGAGTCGGTACGCAGTATTTT	CASSFSSGRVGTQYF